These T cell receptor beta chains were read from a single sample in a study of T cell responses to AZD1222 COVID-19 vaccine. This table comes from immunoSEQ multiplex PCR, and its TCRdb copy is limited to in-frame clones, with some not included. The table records about 170,000 clones, roughly nine tenths of them present only once. Sequences were derived from peripheral blood, sampled on day 0 of AZD1222 vaccination. All receptors come from an adult in good health. The CDR3 runs from the conserved cysteine through the conserved F or W. A D gene is named only where the DNA matches it firmly. Only part of the rows carry a size: once, few, many, or a class if the clone is expanded.

>TRBJ2-5|NA|TRBV7-7|NA|13
CASSLTGPETQYF
TGTGCTAGCAGCTTAACAGGGCCAGAGACCCAGTACTTC
>TRBJ2-7|NA|TRBV25-1|NA|14
CASSIGGGSYEQYF
TGTGCCAGCAGTATCGGGGGCGGATCCTACGAGCAGTACTTC
>TRBJ2-5|once|TRBV7-3|TRBD2|14
CASSLAGMGETQYF
TGTGCCAGCAGCCTAGCGGGGATGGGTGAGACCCAGTACTTC
>TRBJ1-1|NA|TRBV6-5|NA|11
CASRGSAEAFF
TGTGCCAGCAGGGGTTCAGCGGAAGCTTTCTTT
>TRBJ2-2|few|TRBV6-5|TRBD1|14
CASRGQANTGELFF
TGTGCCAGCAGAGGACAGGCGAACACCGGGGAGCTGTTTTTT
>TRBJ1-1|NA|TRBV5-4|NA|14
CASSWGPGAFEAFF
TGTGCCAGCAGCTGGGGGCCAGGTGCCTTTGAAGCTTTCTTT
>TRBJ2-5|NA|TRBV10-1|NA|12
CASSGPRETQYF
TGCGCCAGCAGTGGACCGCGGGAGACCCAGTACTTC
>TRBJ1-3|NA|TRBV5-5|NA|16
CASSLATGADGNTIYF
TGTGCCAGCAGCTTGGCCACGGGGGCTGATGGAAACACCATATATTTT
>TRBJ1-2|NA|TRBV3-1/TRBV3-2|NA|15
CASSQEAVFNYGYTF
TGTGCCAGCAGCCAAGAAGCGGTTTTTAACTATGGCTACACCTTC
>TRBJ1-4|NA|TRBV18|NA|15
CASSRGQGTNEKLFF
TGTGCCAGCTCACGAGGGCAGGGAACTAATGAAAAACTGTTTTTT
>TRBJ2-6|NA|TRBV6-2/TRBV6-3|NA|18
CASSPAAGAVSGANVLTF
TGTGCCAGCAGTCCCGCGGCAGGGGCGGTCTCTGGGGCCAACGTCCTGACTTTC